This entry concerns a single T cell receptor beta chain. Unmatched junction bases numbered 13, after V lost 4 bases and J lost 5 bases. The CDR3 covers 17 residues. Germline values: CDR1 MGHRA, CDR2 YSYEKL. The repertoire was sequenced with immunoSEQ multiplex PCR; TCRdb's copy has only in-frame clones and lacks some. This table has hundreds of thousands of clones, roughly 90% appearing once. The source of the sample is a study of shared T cell receptors in the human thymus. The data were also submitted as part of a second study, on human thymus T cells.

This sequence joins TRBV4-1 and TRBJ2-1; TRBD2 aligns across 8 bases. This clonotype was obtained from a boy in the first two years of life with a congenital heart defect. The specimen was thymocytes. Written as DNA, the CDR3 is TGCGCCAGCAGCCCACACCAAGCGGGAGCACGGGACAATGAGCAGTTCTTC. Residues: CASSPHQAGARDNEQFF.